The text below deals with one TCR beta chain. Its antigen remains unidentified. Researchers ran immunoSEQ v3.0 at survey level. Target depth was about 35,000-50,000 T-cell genomes per sample. Assay: immunoSEQ multiplex PCR; the TCRdb copy retains only in-frame clones and omits some. Among about 48,000 clones listed, around 84% were seen once. These data originate in a study of long-term antiretroviral therapy in people with HIV. Each participant with HIV received care in the United States. The germline gives CDR1 MNHNS, CDR2 SASEGT. This CDR3 is built from 12 residues. Trimming took off 6 bases at V and 11 bases at J, with 16 bases between the two ends. Study observations and caveats: In HIV, the repertoires covered a tighter span of CDR3 lengths than in controls.

Sequenced here: unsorted PBMCs, sampled 0.8 years after starting antiretroviral therapy. The chain has TRBV6-1 and TRBJ1-1; no reliable D call. This receptor was obtained from a woman between 18 and 29 years old with HIV. This CDR3 is CASSESVGLAFF. CDR3 nucleotides: TGTGCCAGCAGCGAATCGGTCGGCCTGGCTTTCTTT.